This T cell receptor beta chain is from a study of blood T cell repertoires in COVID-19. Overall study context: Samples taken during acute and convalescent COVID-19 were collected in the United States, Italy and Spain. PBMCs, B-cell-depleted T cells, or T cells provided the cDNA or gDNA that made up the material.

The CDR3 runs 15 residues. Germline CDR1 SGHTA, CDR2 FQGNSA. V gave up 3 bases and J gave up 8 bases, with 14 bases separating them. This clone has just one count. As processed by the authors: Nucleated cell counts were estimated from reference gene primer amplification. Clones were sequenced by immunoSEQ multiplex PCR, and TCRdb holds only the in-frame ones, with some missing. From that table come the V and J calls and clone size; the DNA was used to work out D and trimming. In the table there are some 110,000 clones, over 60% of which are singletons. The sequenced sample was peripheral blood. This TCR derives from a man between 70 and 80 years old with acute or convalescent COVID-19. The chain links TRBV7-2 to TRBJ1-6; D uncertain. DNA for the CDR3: TGTGCCAGCAGCTTGGCAGGACTTGGGGATTCACCCCTCCACTTT. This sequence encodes CASSLAGLGDSPLHF.